Listed below are T cell receptor beta chains from one sample, sequenced in a study of Graves' ophthalmopathy and Graves' hyperthyroidism. TCRdb reprocessed the multiplex PCR reads via MiXCR and lists one record per CDR3 protein. The table lists 150,000 to 200,000 distinct CDR3 sequences, around two fifths of them singletons, with 8% to 9.5% in the top ten. Specimen: peripheral blood. These receptors were obtained from a man aged 30-40 years with Graves' ophthalmopathy. The CDR3 runs from the conserved cysteine through the conserved F or W. The D gene is left open where the match is weak.

TRBV12-3/TRBV12-4	TRBJ1-2	NA	CASSFWRAGPYGYTF
TRBV28	TRBJ1-6	NA	CASSLYYGDSPLHF
TRBV6-2/TRBV6-3	TRBJ1-5	TRBD1	CASSYSVRRDSYSNQPQHF
TRBV28	TRBJ2-7	TRBD2	CASISAGASSYEQYF
TRBV6-5	TRBJ2-5	NA	CASSYSPRETQYF
TRBV28	TRBJ1-6	NA	CASSSLALLTNSPLHF
TRBV28	TRBJ1-1	NA	CASSLEGLRDTEAFF
TRBV12-3/TRBV12-4	TRBJ2-7	NA	CASSGGQSSYEQYF
TRBV14	TRBJ2-7	NA	CASSQAWDGPYEQYF
TRBV7-6	TRBJ2-5	NA	CASSVTQETQYF
TRBV12-3/TRBV12-4	TRBJ1-2	NA	CASSPTGSSAAYGYTF
TRBV7-8	TRBJ2-2	NA	CASSPFGGITGELFF
TRBV6-5	TRBJ1-1	NA	CASRLTRVTEASF
TRBV4-3	TRBJ1-5	NA	CASSQDRGSDQPQHF
TRBV6-4	TRBJ2-2	NA	CASSEGAETGELFF
TRBV6-4	TRBJ2-7	TRBD2	CASRRAPGLAGKSSEQYF
TRBV20-1	TRBJ2-7	TRBD1	CSAGGTRGQGSYEQYF
TRBV28	TRBJ2-5	TRBD2	CASTQLAQETQYF
TRBV28	TRBJ1-1	NA	CASSYPTGHRNTEAFF
TRBV28	TRBJ1-2	TRBD1	CASSSPGQGIGGYTF
TRBV29-1	TRBJ2-7	NA	CSVEDPRGGFEQYF
TRBV7-9	TRBJ2-7	NA	CASSSPKGAGYEQYF
TRBV7-2	TRBJ2-7	NA	CASSPVSFRSYEQYF
TRBV20-1	TRBJ1-5	NA	CSAEQGFGSNQPQHF
TRBV6-1	TRBJ1-6	TRBD1	CAVQGGAYSPLHF
TRBV20-1	TRBJ1-6	NA	CSARDENSPLHF
TRBV10-3	TRBJ2-7	TRBD1	CAINPGQGTYEQYF
TRBV6-4	TRBJ2-5	NA	CASSDMGGRQETQYF
TRBV24-1	TRBJ2-5	NA	CATATGIEETQYF
TRBV4-2	TRBJ2-7	NA	CASSQDPQRPSPYEQYF
TRBV24-1	TRBJ1-2	NA	CATSESGPRGYTF
TRBV11-3	TRBJ2-7	NA	CASSFSGYEQYF
TRBV28	TRBJ1-1	NA	CASSSNSHTEAFF
TRBV28	TRBJ1-6	TRBD1	CASQNRDSYSPLHF
TRBV24-1	TRBJ2-7	NA	CATSDTFNEQYF
TRBV6-1	TRBJ1-5	NA	CASTIDRYNQPQHF
TRBV6-2/TRBV6-3	TRBJ2-2	TRBD2	CACRQGTSDTGELFF
TRBV12-3/TRBV12-4	TRBJ2-1	TRBD1	CASSPRLGQGLEQFF
TRBV12-3/TRBV12-4	TRBJ2-5	TRBD1	CASSGDRGRLETQYF
TRBV4-2	TRBJ1-1	TRBD1	CASSLRTGANTEAFF
TRBV20-1	TRBJ1-1	NA	CSARDPARGTEAFF
TRBV10-3	TRBJ1-2	NA	CAISGKKNYGYTF
TRBV29-1	TRBJ1-1	TRBD1	CSVGQGTNTEAFF
TRBV30	TRBJ1-2	NA	CAWSLPGGGYTF
TRBV7-3	TRBJ2-5	NA	CASSRGPGEETQYF
TRBV12-3/TRBV12-4	TRBJ2-7	TRBD2	CASSSGVAGGYSEQYF
TRBV28	TRBJ1-1	NA	CASSSDQGHTEAFF
TRBV7-9	TRBJ1-1	NA	CASSQGRVTEAFF
TRBV6-1	TRBJ1-5	NA	CASSPWTDSVQPQHF
TRBV20-1	TRBJ2-5	TRBD2	CSARDLSGRYQETQYF
TRBV27	TRBJ2-4	NA	CASSSGDDKNIQYF
TRBV6-7	TRBJ2-5	TRBD2	CASSLAGGGETQYF
TRBV28	TRBJ2-7	NA	CASNSGPPSSYEQYF